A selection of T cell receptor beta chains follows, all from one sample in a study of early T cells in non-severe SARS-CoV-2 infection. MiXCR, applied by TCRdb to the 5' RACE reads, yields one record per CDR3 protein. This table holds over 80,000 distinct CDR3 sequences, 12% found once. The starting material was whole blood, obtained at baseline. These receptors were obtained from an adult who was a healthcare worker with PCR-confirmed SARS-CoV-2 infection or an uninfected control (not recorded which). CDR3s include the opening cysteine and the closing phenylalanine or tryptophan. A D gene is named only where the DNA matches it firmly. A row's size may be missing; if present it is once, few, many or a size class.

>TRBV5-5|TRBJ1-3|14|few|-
TGTGCCAGCAGCTTGGATACAGGATGGAACACCATATATTTT
CASSLDTGWNTIYF
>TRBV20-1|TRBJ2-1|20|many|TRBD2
TGCAGTGCTCAACCCGAGGAGGGACAGGGTGGACTAGCGGGGCTGAATGAGCAGTTCTTC
CSAQPEEGQGGLAGLNEQFF
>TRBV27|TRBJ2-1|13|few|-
TGTGCCAGCAGTTTAACACCCTACAATGAGCAGTTCTTC
CASSLTPYNEQFF
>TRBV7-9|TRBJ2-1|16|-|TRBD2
TGTGCCAGCAGCTGGGGACTAGCGGGATCAGACAATGAGCAGTTCTTC
CASSWGLAGSDNEQFF
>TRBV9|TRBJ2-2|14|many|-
TGTGCCAGCAGAAGCGGATTGAACACCGGGGAGCTGTTTTTT
CASRSGLNTGELFF
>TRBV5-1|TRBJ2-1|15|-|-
TGCGCCAGCAGCTTGGCCGGGAGTTCTAACAATGAGCAGTTCTTC
CASSLAGSSNNEQFF
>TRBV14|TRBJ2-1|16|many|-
TGTGCCAGCAGCCTCCACAGGGGACTATGGTACAATGAGCAGTTCTTC
CASSLHRGLWYNEQFF
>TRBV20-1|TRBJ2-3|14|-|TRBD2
TGCAGTGCCCCCCGGAGCGGGGGGGTAGGTACGCAGTATTTT
CSAPRSGGVGTQYF
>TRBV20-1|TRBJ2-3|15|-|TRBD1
TGCAGTGCTGCCGCAGGGGGCGCGGGCACAGATACGCAGTATTTT
CSAAAGGAGTDTQYF
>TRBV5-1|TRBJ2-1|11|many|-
TGCGCCAGCAGCTTGGCCAATGAGCAGTTCTTC
CASSLANEQFF
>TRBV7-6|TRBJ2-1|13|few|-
TGTGCCAGCAGCACGGACCCCCGTCGGGAGCAGTTCTTC
CASSTDPRREQFF
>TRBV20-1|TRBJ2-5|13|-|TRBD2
TGCAGTGCTGATAGCGGGGGCCTGGGGGACCAGTACTTC
CSADSGGLGDQYF
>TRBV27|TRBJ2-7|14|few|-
TGTGCCAGCAGTTTAGACAGCCCCCCCTACGAGCAGTACTTC
CASSLDSPPYEQYF
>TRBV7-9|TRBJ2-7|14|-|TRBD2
TGTGCCAGCAGCTTAAGCGGGGGCCCCTACGAGCAGTACTTC
CASSLSGGPYEQYF
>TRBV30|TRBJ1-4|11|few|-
-
CAWSVGTGATF
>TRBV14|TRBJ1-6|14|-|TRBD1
TGTGCCAGCAGCCAGACAGGGGGCAATTCACCCCTCCACTTT
CASSQTGGNSPLHF
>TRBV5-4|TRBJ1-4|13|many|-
TGTGCCAGCAGCTTGCAAAACGGGGAAAAACTGTTTTTT
CASSLQNGEKLFF
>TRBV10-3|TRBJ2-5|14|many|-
TGTGCCATCAGTACCCCGGGACAACAAGAGACCCAGTACTTC
CAISTPGQQETQYF
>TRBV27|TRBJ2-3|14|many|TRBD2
TGTGCCAGCAGGCTGGGAGGGAGAGGAGATACGCAGTATTTT
CASRLGGRGDTQYF
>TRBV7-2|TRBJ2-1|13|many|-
TGTGCCAGCAGTCTATCCCCCCAGCGGGTGCAGTTCTTC
CASSLSPQRVQFF
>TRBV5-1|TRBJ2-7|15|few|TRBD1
TGCGCCAGCAGCTCGGGGACAGAACCTTCCTACGAGCAGTACTTC
CASSSGTEPSYEQYF
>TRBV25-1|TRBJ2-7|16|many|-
TGTGCCAGCAGTGAAGGCGTAGGGGTAGATCCCTACGAGCAGTACTTC
CASSEGVGVDPYEQYF
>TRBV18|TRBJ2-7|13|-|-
TGTGCCAGCTCACCACCGAACGACTACGAGCAGTACTTC
CASSPPNDYEQYF
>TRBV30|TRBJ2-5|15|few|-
TGTGCCTGGAAAGGGGGGCTAGCGGTCCAAGAGACCCAGTACTTC
CAWKGGLAVQETQYF
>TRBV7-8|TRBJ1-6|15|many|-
TGTGCCAGCAGCCTCGGCACGGGATTTAATTCACCCCTCCACTTT
CASSLGTGFNSPLHF
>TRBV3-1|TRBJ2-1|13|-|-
TGTGCCAGCAGCCAAGGGCAGAACAATGAGCAGTTCTTC
CASSQGQNNEQFF
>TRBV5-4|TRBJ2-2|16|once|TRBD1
TGTGCCAGCAGCCGAGGGACAGCTAAGAACACCGGGGAGCTGTTTTTT
CASSRGTAKNTGELFF
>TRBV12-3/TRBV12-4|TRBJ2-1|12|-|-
TGTGCCAGCAGTAGGAACGCTAATGAGCAGTTCTTC
CASSRNANEQFF
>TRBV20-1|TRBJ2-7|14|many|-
TGCAGTGCTAGAGATCGAGGGAGTTCCTACGAGCAGTACTTC
CSARDRGSSYEQYF
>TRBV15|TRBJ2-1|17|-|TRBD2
TGTGCCACCAGCAGAGTCGAAACTAGCGGGAGTGTCAATGAGCAGTTCTTC
CATSRVETSGSVNEQFF
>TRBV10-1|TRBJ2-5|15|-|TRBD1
TGCGCCAGCAGTGAGTCGAGGGGGCAGGTAGAGACCCAGTACTTC
CASSESRGQVETQYF
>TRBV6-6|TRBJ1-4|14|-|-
TGTGCCAGCGCCAAATATCGAACTAATGAAAAACTGTTTTTT
CASAKYRTNEKLFF
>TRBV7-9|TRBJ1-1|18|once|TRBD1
TGTGCCAGCAGCTTAATCGGGTCAGGGGGCAATCGTAACACTGAAGCTTTCTTT
CASSLIGSGGNRNTEAFF
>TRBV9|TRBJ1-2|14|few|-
TGTGCCAGCAGCGTCCCCCCCCGGGGGCAAGGCTACACCTTC
CASSVPPRGQGYTF
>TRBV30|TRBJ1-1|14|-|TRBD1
TGTGCCTGGAGTTACAGGGGGCTACTCACTGAAGCTTTCTTT
CAWSYRGLLTEAFF
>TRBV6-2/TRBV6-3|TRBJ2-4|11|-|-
TGTGCCAGCAGTGACGGACCCATAGAGTACTTC
CASSDGPIEYF
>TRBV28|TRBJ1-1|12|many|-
TGTGCCAGCAGTTTGGAGAACACTGAAGCTTTCTTT
CASSLENTEAFF
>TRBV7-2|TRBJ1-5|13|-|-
TGTGCCAGCAGCCTGTCAACTTATCAGCCCCAGCATTTT
CASSLSTYQPQHF
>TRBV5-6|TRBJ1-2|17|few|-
TGTGCCAGCAGCTTACTGGATCGACGTTCCAGACAAGGTGGCTACACCTTC
CASSLLDRRSRQGGYTF
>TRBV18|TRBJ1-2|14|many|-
TGTGCCAGCTCACCACCCGACAGCAACTATGGCTACACCTTC
CASSPPDSNYGYTF
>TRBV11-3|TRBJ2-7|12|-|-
TGTGCCAGCAGCTTTCAGGCCTACGAGCAGTACTTC
CASSFQAYEQYF
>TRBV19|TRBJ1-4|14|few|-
TGTGCCAGTAGCCCCCCCAGGTTGGATGAAAAACTGTTTTTT
CASSPPRLDEKLFF
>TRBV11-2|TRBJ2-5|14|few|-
TGTGCCAGCAGCTCCGGACGGGCCGAGGAGACCCAGTACTTC
CASSSGRAEETQYF
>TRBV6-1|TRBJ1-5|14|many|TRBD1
TGTGCCTCCCAGGGGGAATACGGCGATCAGCCCCAGCATTTT
CASQGEYGDQPQHF
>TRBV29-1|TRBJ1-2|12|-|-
TGCAGCGTTGAACAGGGATTGGGTGGCTACACCTTC
CSVEQGLGGYTF
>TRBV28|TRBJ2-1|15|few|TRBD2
TGTGCCAGCAGTAAGCTAGCGGAAACGAACAATGAGCAGTTCTTC
CASSKLAETNNEQFF
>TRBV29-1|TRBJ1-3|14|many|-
TGCAGCGTTGGCCTTGGACAGTCTGGAAACACCATATATTTT
CSVGLGQSGNTIYF
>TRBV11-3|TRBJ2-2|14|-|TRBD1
TGTGCCAGCAGCCTTGGACAGGGGGCCGGGGAGCTGTTTTTT
CASSLGQGAGELFF
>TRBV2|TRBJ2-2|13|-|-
TGTGCCAGCAACAGGGTCGTCACCGGGGAGCTGTTTTTT
CASNRVVTGELFF
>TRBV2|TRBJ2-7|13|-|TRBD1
TGTGCCAGCACCGGGACAGGGCCCTACGAGCAGTACTTC
CASTGTGPYEQYF